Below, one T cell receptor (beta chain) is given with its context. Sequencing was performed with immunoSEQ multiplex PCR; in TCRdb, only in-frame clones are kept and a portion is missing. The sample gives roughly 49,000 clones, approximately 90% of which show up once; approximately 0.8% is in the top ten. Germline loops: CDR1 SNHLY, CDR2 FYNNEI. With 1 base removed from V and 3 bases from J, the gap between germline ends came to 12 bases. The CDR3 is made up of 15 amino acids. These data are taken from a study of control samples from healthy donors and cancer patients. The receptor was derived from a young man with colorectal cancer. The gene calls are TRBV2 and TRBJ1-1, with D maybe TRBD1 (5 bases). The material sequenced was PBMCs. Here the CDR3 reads CASSEGPGWDTEAFF. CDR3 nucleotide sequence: TGTGCCAGCAGTGAAGGTCCAGGGTGGGACACTGAAGCTTTCTTT.